These 23 T cell receptor beta chains share one sample of origin, sequenced in a study of molecular identifiers for immune sequencing clone quantification. TCRdb used MiXCR to reprocess the PCR reads, holding one entry per CDR3 protein. The sample holds just under 650,000 distinct CDR3 sequences; 15% to 20% are singletons and the top ten take 0.7% to 1%. What was sequenced was naive CD8+ T cells from blood, with Jurkat cell RNA spiked in. The subset: FACS-sorted CD8+CD4-CCR7+CD45RA+ naive T cells. All receptors derive from a human donor in good health. Some libraries in this study had Jurkat cell RNA spiked in.

This clonotype was found many times. The J gene is TRBJ1-5, the V gene TRBV4-1, with D hard to call. The V gene lost 2 bases and the J gene lost 7 bases, with 15 bases spanning the gap. The CDR3 sequence is 15 residues long. CDR1 is MGHRA and CDR2 is YSYEKL in the germline V gene. The CDR3 here is CASSQFSPREQPQHF. DNA of the CDR3: TGCGCCAGCAGCCAATTTTCCCCACGGGAGCAGCCCCAGCATTTT.

This clonotype was observed a handful of times. The chain carries TRBV28 and TRBJ2-7, with D possibly being TRBD1 or TRBD2 (5 bases each). This CDR3 has 15 residues. Trimming removed 8 bases from V and 6 bases from J, with 23 bases in between. Germline V gene data show CDR1 as MDHEN and CDR2 as SYDVKM. Here the CDR3 reads CASGLRGPTSREQYF. The CDR3 DNA sequence: TGTGCCAGCGGGCTACGGGGACCGACATCTCGCGAGCAGTACTTC.

In its sample, this clonotype was seen many times. J is TRBJ2-2 and V is TRBV9; 7 nucleotides line up with TRBD2. J gave up 1 base and V 2 bases, and 8 bases lay outside the gene matches. The germline gives CDR1 SGDLS, CDR2 YYNGEE. This CDR3 has 17 amino acids. CDR3 bases: TGTGCCAGCAGCGTCCCCCGTCTAGCGGTGAACACCGGGGAGCTGTTTTTT. This encodes CASSVPRLAVNTGELFF.

At least ten counts were recorded for this clonotype. CDR3 DNA sequence: TGTGCCAGCAGCTTGGGCGGGCTAGCGCAAACACAAGAGACCCAGTACTTC. This codes for CASSLGGLAQTQETQYF. The rearrangement joins TRBV12-3 or TRBV12-4 to TRBJ2-5; weak D call: TRBD2 (6 bases). Trimming stripped 6 bases from V and 2 bases from J, with 22 bases between. The CDR3 extends over 17 amino acids.

This clonotype showed up many times. The rearrangement uses TRBV19 and TRBJ1-1; TRBD1 might be the D (5 bases). Per germline, CDR1 LNHDA and CDR2 SQIVND (reference sequence). The CDR3 length is 14 residues. Between the trimmed V and J ends, which lost 6 bases and 1 base, there was a span of 12 bases. The DNA for the CDR3 is TGTGCCAGTAGCCCGGGACTCCCGAACACTGAAGCTTTCTTT. Protein: CASSPGLPNTEAFF.

This clonotype was recorded many times. The chain combines TRBV12-3 or TRBV12-4 with TRBJ2-3, with TRBD2 identical over 10 bases. The CDR3 totals 18 residues. With 3 bases clipped from V and 4 bases from J, the junction kept 13 bases outside the gene matches. The CDR3 loop reads CASSFSLAGEAVADTQYF. Written as DNA, the CDR3 is TGTGCCAGCAGTTTTTCGCTAGCGGGAGAGGCGGTCGCAGATACGCAGTATTTT.

The V gene is TRBV28, the J gene TRBJ1-1; D is undetermined. This CDR3 has 14 residues. Germline CDR1 is MDHEN and CDR2 is SYDVKM. V shed 5 bases and J shed 1 base, with 11 bases lying between them. This CDR3 is CASSPPAANTEAFF. CDR3 coding DNA: TGTGCCAGCAGTCCCCCCGCGGCGAACACTGAAGCTTTCTTT.

To note about this clonotype: A much more abundant neighbour one base away suggests this may be a read error. This chain uses TRBV27 with TRBJ2-7; D call uncertain. The CDR3 consists of 13 residues. The germline gives CDR1 MNHEY, CDR2 SMNVEV (reference sequence). The ends were cut back, 4 bases at V and 1 base at J, with 8 bases in the middle. The CDR3 bases are TGTGCCAGCAGTTCCGAGAAGTCCTACGAGCAGTACTTC. It codes for CASSSEKSYEQYF.

V gene TRBV4-2 combines with J gene TRBJ1-1, with D hard to call. Trimming left V 2 bases short and J 7 bases short, with 11 bases between. The CDR3 has 13 residues. The germline CDR1 and CDR2 sequences are LGHNA and YNFKEQ. CDR3 in amino acids: CASSQLTGDEAFF. CDR3 nucleotide sequence: TGTGCCAGCAGCCAATTGACGGGCGATGAAGCTTTCTTT.

With respect to this clonotype: One junction end does not reproduce the germline sequence, and a read error may be involved. The rearrangement uses TRBV19 and TRBJ2-2; weak D call: TRBD1 (6 bases). The CDR3 loop spans 17 amino acids. CDR1 and CDR2 from the germline V gene are LNHDA and SQIVND (reference sequence). The CDR3 DNA is TGTGCCAGTAGTATAGATGCCGAGACAGGTCGGACCGGGGAGCTGGTTTTT. It is translated as CASSIDAETGRTGELVF.

V usage is TRBV6-2 or TRBV6-3 and J usage is TRBJ2-7; D gene unclear. CDR1 is MNHEY, CDR2 SVGEGT, per germline. The germline V and J ends were trimmed by 2 bases and 2 bases, with 4 bases remaining between them. The CDR3 totals 12 residues. This CDR3 reads CASSYATYEQYF. The CDR3, as DNA: TGTGCCAGCAGTTACGCCACCTACGAGCAGTACTTC.

The table lists this clonotype with many counts. This chain uses TRBV27 with TRBJ2-3, with TRBD1 matching over 8 bases. The CDR3 spans 14 residues. Per germline, CDR1 MNHEY and CDR2 SMNVEV (reference sequence). J lost 3 bases, V lost 6 bases, and 5 bases had no gene match. The CDR3 DNA is TGTGCCAGCAGCTTCGGACAGGGTACAGATACGCAGTATTTT. As protein: CASSFGQGTDTQYF.

In this sample, this clonotype turned up many times. This rearrangement joins TRBV4-1 to TRBJ2-1, with 7 positions matching TRBD2. Losses at the gene ends were 0 bases for V and 0 bases for J; bases not matched to a gene: 2. In germline, CDR1 is MGHRA, CDR2 YSYEKL. The CDR3 is made up of 16 amino acids. The CDR3 region has the DNA TGCGCCAGCAGCCAAGAAGCGGGGTCCTCCTACAATGAGCAGTTCTTC. Protein product: CASSQEAGSSYNEQFF.

There are many counts of this clonotype. One end of the junction varies from germline; a read error may be responsible. The V gene is TRBV4-3, the J gene TRBJ2-1; 10 bases map to TRBD2. This CDR3 has 16 residues. Per the germline V gene, CDR1 is LGHNA and CDR2 is YSLEER. The CDR3 sequence is CASSQLGLAGETAPRF. As DNA, the CDR3 is TGCGCCAGCAGCCAATTGGGGCTAGCGGGAGAAACTGCTCCCCGCTTC.

This clonotype was seen more than once but under ten times. The chain uses TRBV30 and TRBJ2-7; D is possibly TRBD2 (6 bases). This CDR3 has 14 amino acids. Germline V lookup: CDR1 GTSNPN, CDR2 SVGIG (reference sequence). Trimming removed 0 bases from V and 4 bases from J, with 13 bases in between. CDR3 protein: CAWSVDAGSYEQYF. CDR3 coding DNA: TGTGCCTGGAGTGTAGACGCGGGATCTTACGAGCAGTACTTC.

The chain has TRBV20-1 and TRBJ2-1, with TRBD2 matching 8 bases. CDR3 length: 15 amino acids. Germline assignment: CDR1 DFQATT and CDR2 SNEGSKA (reference sequence). CDR3 residues: CSLATGTSLYNEQFF. For the CDR3, the DNA is TGCAGCCTCGCAACCGGGACTAGTCTTTACAATGAGCAGTTCTTC.

V gene TRBV6-2 or TRBV6-3 combines with J gene TRBJ2-7; TRBD2 might be the D (6 bases). Trimming stripped 4 bases from V and 2 bases from J, with 15 bases between. This CDR3 contains 15 residues. Germline V gives CDR1 MNHEY, CDR2 SVGEGT. The CDR3 DNA is TGTGCCAGCAGTTCAACGGGGGACGGAACCTACGAGCAGTACTTC. Protein: CASSSTGDGTYEQYF.

This clonotype was found many times. The chain recombines TRBV6-2 or TRBV6-3 with TRBJ2-2; no firm D call. Between the trimmed V and J ends, which lost 9 bases and 1 base, there was a span of 18 bases. The CDR3 covers 16 residues. Per germline, CDR1 MNHEY and CDR2 SVGEGT. The CDR3 DNA is TGTGCCAGTCTCAGCCTCTTCTTGGGGAACACCGGGGAGCTGTTTTTT. It specifies CASLSLFLGNTGELFF.

This clonotype was detected a few times. The V and J genes are TRBV7-9 and TRBJ2-1, with D possibly matching TRBD1 (5 bases). CDR1 is SEHNR and CDR2 is FQNEAQ in the germline V gene (reference sequence). V was pared by 9 bases and J by 3 bases, with 21 bases between. The length of the CDR3 is 16 residues. CDR3 sequence reads: CASTLGVMTFYNEQFF. CDR3 bases: TGTGCCAGTACTCTAGGGGTCATGACGTTCTACAATGAGCAGTTCTTC. Full variable domain (outside the CDR3, taken from reference TRBV7-9 and TRBJ2-1): DTGVSQNPRHKITKRGQNVTFRCDPISEHNRLYWYRQTLGQGPEFLTYFQNEAQLEKSRLLSDRFSAERPKGSFSTLEIQRTEQGDSAMYLCASTLGVMTFYNEQFFGPGTRLTVL.

On this clonotype: The junction departs from germline at one end; a sequencing error may be responsible. This sequence joins TRBV12-3 or TRBV12-4 and TRBJ1-1; a weak D match, TRBD1 (5 bases). CDR3 length: 14 residues. CDR3 DNA sequence: TGTGCCAGCAACCCTGGGGGGGTTCACACTGAGGCTTTCTTT. As protein: CASNPGGVHTEAFF.

The genes are TRBV4-1 and TRBJ2-5; D uncertain. The germline V gene has CDR1 MGHRA and CDR2 YSYEKL. The germline V and J ends were trimmed by 0 bases and 1 base, with 15 bases remaining between them. CDR3 length: 17 amino acids. CDR3 sequence (DNA): TGCGCCAGCAGCCAAGATCCTAGTGGTCCCCTCCAAGAGACCCAGTACTTC. Residues: CASSQDPSGPLQETQYF.

The chain is built from TRBV29-1 and TRBJ2-7; no clear D. Germline-derived CDR1 and CDR2 are SQVTM and ANQGSEA. V was cut by 0 bases and J by 5 bases, with 8 bases left in between. This CDR3 spans 12 amino acids. The CDR3 coding sequence is TGCAGCGTTGAAGACGGTGTAAACGAGCAGTACTTC. It is translated as CSVEDGVNEQYF.

There are many counts of this clonotype. This chain links TRBV7-9 with TRBJ2-6; D perhaps matches TRBD1 (6 bases). The CDR3 has 16 residues. The V gene lost 2 bases and the J gene lost 0 bases, with 8 bases spanning the gap. Looked up from germline, CDR1 is SEHNR and CDR2 is FQNEAQ (reference sequence). The CDR3 region is CASSLQGHSGANVLTF. The CDR3 DNA follows: TGTGCCAGCAGCTTACAGGGGCACTCTGGGGCCAACGTCCTGACTTTC.